This record looks at one TCR beta chain sequence and its context. It has no known antigen specificity. CDR1 and CDR2 are read off the germline V gene (reference sequence) as DFQATT and SNEGSKA. The CDR3 holds 14 amino acids from the cysteine to the phenylalanine. Only the protein sequence is given. The sample comes from a study of CXCR3-negative and CXCR3-positive naive CD8 T cells (dated 2019 in TCRdb). Concerning the study at large: In total, roughly 130 million TRB reads were obtained, corresponding to roughly 1.5 +/- 0.3 million reads per library. For the TRBV-TRBJ cluster analysis, the naive subsets came from about five donors, while the memory cells came from 3 donors. Data from 11 donors, pooled across two independent experiments, went into the diversity and physicochemical repertoire analyses.

Paper-wide results and their limitations: Naive CXCR3-negative and CXCR3-positive cells from the same donor showed similar TRBV-TRBJ usage, whereas memory cells showed distinct patterns. Because surface CD5, which is linked to self-reactivity in mice, was comparable between the naive subsets, TCR interaction strength was also inferred from the physicochemical properties of TRB CDR3s. TRB CDR3s from CXCR3-positive naive cells showed higher hydrophobicity (lower Kidera factor 4), lower energy, and higher strength and volume indices than CXCR3-negative naive cells. Both naive subsets had comparably high repertoire diversity, while memory CD8+ T cells had much lower repertoire diversity. CXCR3 expression partially decreased after cryopreservation, so most assays used freshly isolated PBMCs.

This sample was sequenced with a NextSeq 550. The Human TCR Profiling Kit (MiLaboratory) was used to prepare UMI-labeled 5' RACE TRB cDNA libraries. The full amount of extracted RNA was used for cDNA synthesis, and the full amount of resulting cDNA was used for PCR amplification. The libraries were made side by side, with each library going through the same number of PCR cycles. Per the source publication's procedure: With a requirement of at least two reads per UMI, MIGEC and MiXCR extracted about 50,000 +/- 10,000 unique UMI-labeled TRB cDNA molecules per library. On average, each library contained approximately 40,000 +/- 10,000 functional in-frame TRB CDR3 nucleotide clonotypes without stop codons. After each sample was downsampled to 5000 UMI-labeled TRB molecules, VDJtools was used to calculate diversity metrics such as normalized Shannon-Wiener and Chao1. VDJtools was used to calculate clonotype-size-weighted physicochemical properties of the central five CDR3 residues, namely interaction energy, strength, volume and Kidera factor 4. After TCRdb reprocessed the reads, each CDR3 protein sequence was kept as one row, without DNA. The V and J calls and clone size are TCRdb's, not the authors'. The sample's records list 75,000 to 100,000 distinct CDR3 sequences. The top ten clones comprise roughly 0.8% of the sample.

For each CD8+ T cell subset, flow sorting was done in triplicate, and under 350,000 cells per subset went directly into RLT lysis buffer. Naive CD8+ T cells were defined stringently as CD45RO-CCR7+CD27+CD95- to exclude memory contaminants. Using standard density gradient centrifugation, peripheral blood mononuclear cells were isolated from buffy coats. Naive CXCR3-negative and CXCR3-positive CD8+ T cells were flow-sorted on a FACSAria III. An RNeasy Mini Kit was used to extract total RNA from the sorted cells. This sequence was found in a human donor in good health. Some clones in this sample may be carry-over from other donors' samples. The sample consisted of naive CXCR3+ CD8+ T cells from blood. The cell subset or site label, read with the paper, signifies: CD45RO-CCR7+CD27+CD95- naive CD8+ T cells expressing CXCR3 (TNR3+). In this chain, TRBV20-1 is recombined with TRBJ2-3; TCRdb reports TRBD1, a call that lacks DNA to check it against. This receptor carries the CDR3 CSADDREGTDTQYF.